The 3 T cell receptor beta chains below all came from one sample that was sequenced in a study of shared clonotypes between healthy human individuals. The repertoire was sequenced with immunoSEQ multiplex PCR; TCRdb's copy has only in-frame clones and lacks some. The table has approximately 1.9 million clones, around 95% seen once; the top ten hold approximately 1.6%. Only CD45RO-negative cells positively selected for CCR7 counted as naive CD8 cells, so terminally differentiated effector memory CD45RA+ cells were excluded. Input material: naive CD8+ T cells from PBMCs. The source of these receptors is a young man in good health. Some clones in this sample may be carry-over from other donors' samples.

The rearrangement links TRBV27 to TRBJ2-5, with no clear D. Trimming shortened V by 3 bases and J by 0 bases, and 11 bases separated the two germline ends. In germline, CDR1 is MNHEY, CDR2 SMNVEV (reference sequence). The CDR3 has 15 residues. The CDR3 bases are TGTGCCAGCAGTTTTTGGGCGGAGTACCAAGAGACCCAGTACTTC. Translated: CASSFWAEYQETQYF.

The chain has TRBV4-1 and TRBJ1-1; 7 bases agree with TRBD1. V was pared by 5 bases and J by 4 bases, with 10 bases of the junction left unmatched. Germline-derived CDR1 and CDR2 are MGHRA and YSYEKL. This CDR3 is 15 amino acids long. The CDR3 DNA follows: TGCGCCAGCAGCAAAGTAGGGGGCCGGAGCACTGAAGCTTTCTTT. Translated, it gives CASSKVGGRSTEAFF.

CDR3 in DNA: TGTGCCAGCAGCGTAAGTCCTTGGGGATCTAGCACAGATACGCAGTATTTT. Its translation is CASSVSPWGSSTDTQYF. The J gene is TRBJ2-3, the V gene TRBV9; D is unclear. The V gene's germline CDR1 is SGDLS and CDR2 YYNGEE. V lost 1 base and J 0 bases, leaving 15 bases between the germline ends. The CDR3 loop spans 17 amino acids. Filled out from reference TRBV9 and TRBJ2-3, the complete variable domain reads DSGVTQTPKHLITATGQRVTLRCSPRSGDLSVYWYQQSLDQGLQFLIQYYNGEERAKGNILERFSAQQFPDLHSELNLSSLELGDSALYFCASSVSPWGSSTDTQYFGPGTRLTVL.